The subject of this entry is one TCR beta chain. Sequenced by immunoSEQ multiplex PCR; TCRdb stores in-frame clones only, minus some. The table includes nearly 2 million clones, about 95% detected once. Terminally differentiated effector memory CD45RA+ cells were left out of the naive CD8 fraction, which was CD45RO-negative and positively selected for CCR7. The sample originates from a study of shared clonotypes between healthy human individuals. The CDR3 consists of 14 residues. Germline V gene data show CDR1 as SGHRS and CDR2 as YFSETQ. V lost 7 bases and J lost 3, with 16 bases in between. The source material was naive CD8+ T cells sorted from blood. The source of this sequence is a man in his late teens or twenties in good health. The chain couples TRBV5-1 to TRBJ1-1, with D possibly being TRBD1 (5 bases). In nucleotides, the CDR3 is TGCGCCAGCTCCTGGGGGGGGGAGGACACTGAAGCTTTCTTT. This sequence encodes CASSWGGEDTEAFF.